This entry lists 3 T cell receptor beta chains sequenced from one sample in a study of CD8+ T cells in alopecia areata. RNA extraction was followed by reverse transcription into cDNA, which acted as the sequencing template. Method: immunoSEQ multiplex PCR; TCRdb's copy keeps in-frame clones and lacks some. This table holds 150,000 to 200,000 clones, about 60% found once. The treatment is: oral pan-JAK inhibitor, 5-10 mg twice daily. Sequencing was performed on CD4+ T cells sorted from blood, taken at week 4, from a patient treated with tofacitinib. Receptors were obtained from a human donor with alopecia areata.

The CDR3 loop reads CASSGTGSVITDTQYF. CDR3 coding DNA: TGCGCCAGCAGCGGAACAGGGTCGGTAATCACAGATACGCAGTATTTT. V usage is TRBV5-1 and J usage is TRBJ2-3, with a possible D match to TRBD1 (6 bases). The V gene's germline CDR1 is SGHRS and CDR2 YFSETQ. Trimming cost V 4 bases and J 2 bases, with 17 bases left between them. The CDR3 contains 16 residues.

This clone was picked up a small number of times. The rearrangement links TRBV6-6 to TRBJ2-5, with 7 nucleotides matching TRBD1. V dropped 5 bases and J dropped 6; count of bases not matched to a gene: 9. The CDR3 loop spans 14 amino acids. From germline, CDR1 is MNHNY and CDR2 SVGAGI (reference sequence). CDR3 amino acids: CASSRQGAEKTQYF. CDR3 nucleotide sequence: TGTGCCAGCAGTCGACAGGGTGCAGAAAAGACCCAGTACTTC.

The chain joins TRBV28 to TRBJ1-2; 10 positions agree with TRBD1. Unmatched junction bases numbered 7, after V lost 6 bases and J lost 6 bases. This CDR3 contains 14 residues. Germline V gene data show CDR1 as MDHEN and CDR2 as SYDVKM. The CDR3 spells CASSPPTGGHGYTF. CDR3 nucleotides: TGTGCCAGCAGCCCCCCGACAGGGGGCCATGGCTACACCTTC.